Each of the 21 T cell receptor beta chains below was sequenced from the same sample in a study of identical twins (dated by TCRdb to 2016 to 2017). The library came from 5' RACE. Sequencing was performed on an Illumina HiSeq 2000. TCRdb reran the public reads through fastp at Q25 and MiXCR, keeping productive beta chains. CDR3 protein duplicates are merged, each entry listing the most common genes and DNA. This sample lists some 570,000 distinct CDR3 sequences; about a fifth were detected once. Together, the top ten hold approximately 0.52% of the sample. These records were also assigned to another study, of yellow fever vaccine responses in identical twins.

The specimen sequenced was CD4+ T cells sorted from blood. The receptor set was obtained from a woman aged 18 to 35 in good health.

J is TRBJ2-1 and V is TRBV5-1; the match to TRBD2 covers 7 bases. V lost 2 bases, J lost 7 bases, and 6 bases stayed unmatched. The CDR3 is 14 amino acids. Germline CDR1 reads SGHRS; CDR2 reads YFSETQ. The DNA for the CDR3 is TGCGCCAGCAGCTTCGGGACTAAAAATAATGAGCAGTTCTTC. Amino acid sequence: CASSFGTKNNEQFF. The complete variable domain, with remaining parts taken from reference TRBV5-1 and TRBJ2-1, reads KAGVTQTPRYLIKTRGQQVTLSCSPISGHRSVSWYQQTPGQGLQFLFEYFSETQRNKGNFPGRFSGRQFSNSRSEMNVSTLELGDSALYLCASSFGTKNNEQFFGPGTRLTVL.

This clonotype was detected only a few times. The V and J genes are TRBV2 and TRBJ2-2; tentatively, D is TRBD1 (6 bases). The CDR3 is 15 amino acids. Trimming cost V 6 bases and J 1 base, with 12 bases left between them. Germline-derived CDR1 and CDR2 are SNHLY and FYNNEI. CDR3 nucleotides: TGTGCCAGCAGACCCCAGGGGAAGAACACCGGGGAGCTGTTTTTT. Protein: CASRPQGKNTGELFF.

The CDR3 spells CASSKVGQETQYF. CDR3 in DNA: TGTGCCAGCTCAAAGGTGGGACAAGAGACCCAGTACTTC. The chain joins TRBV18 to TRBJ2-5; D gene uncertain. V lost 5 bases and J 2 bases, leaving 9 bases between the germline ends. The germline V gene has CDR1 KGHSH and CDR2 LQKENI. The CDR3 extends over 13 amino acids.

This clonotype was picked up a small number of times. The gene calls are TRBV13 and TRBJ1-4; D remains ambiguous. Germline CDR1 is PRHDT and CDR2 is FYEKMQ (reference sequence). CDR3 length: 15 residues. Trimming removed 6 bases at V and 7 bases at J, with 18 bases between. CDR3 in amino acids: CASRRSSGNGEKLFF. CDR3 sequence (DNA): TGTGCCAGCAGAAGGTCTTCCGGGAATGGTGAAAAACTGTTTTTT.

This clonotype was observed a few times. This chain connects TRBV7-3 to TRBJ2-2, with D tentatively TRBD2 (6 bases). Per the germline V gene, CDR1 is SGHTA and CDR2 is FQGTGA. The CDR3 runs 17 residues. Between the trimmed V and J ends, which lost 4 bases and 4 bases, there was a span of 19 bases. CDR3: CASSSTIAELGTGELFF. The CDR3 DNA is TGTGCCAGCAGCTCGACCATAGCGGAGCTAGGCACCGGGGAGCTGTTTTTT.

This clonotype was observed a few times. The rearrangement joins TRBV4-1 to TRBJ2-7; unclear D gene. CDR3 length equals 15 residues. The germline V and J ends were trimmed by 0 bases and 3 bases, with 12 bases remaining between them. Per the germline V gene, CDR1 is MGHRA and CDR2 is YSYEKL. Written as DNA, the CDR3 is TGCGCCAGCAGCCAAGAAGTTACCAGTTTCTACGAGCAGTACTTC. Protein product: CASSQEVTSFYEQYF.

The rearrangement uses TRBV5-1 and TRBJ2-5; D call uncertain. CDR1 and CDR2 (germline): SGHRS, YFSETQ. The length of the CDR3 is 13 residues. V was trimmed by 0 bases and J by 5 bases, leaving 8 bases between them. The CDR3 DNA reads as TGCGCCAGCAGCTTGGCAGGTTGGGAGACCCAGTACTTC. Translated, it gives CASSLAGWETQYF.

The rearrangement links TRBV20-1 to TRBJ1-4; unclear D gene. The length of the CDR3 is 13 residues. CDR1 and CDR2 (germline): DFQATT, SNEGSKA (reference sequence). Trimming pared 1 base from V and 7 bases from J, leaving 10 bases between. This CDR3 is CSARGPQGEKLFF. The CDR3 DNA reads TGCAGTGCTAGAGGACCTCAAGGTGAAAAACTGTTTTTT.

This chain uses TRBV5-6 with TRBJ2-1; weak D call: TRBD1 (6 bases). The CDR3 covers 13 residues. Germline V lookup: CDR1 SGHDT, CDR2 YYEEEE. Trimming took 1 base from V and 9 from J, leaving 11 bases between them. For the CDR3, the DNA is TGTGCCAGCAGCTTGCCAGGGGTGAGTGAGCAGTTCTTC. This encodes CASSLPGVSEQFF.

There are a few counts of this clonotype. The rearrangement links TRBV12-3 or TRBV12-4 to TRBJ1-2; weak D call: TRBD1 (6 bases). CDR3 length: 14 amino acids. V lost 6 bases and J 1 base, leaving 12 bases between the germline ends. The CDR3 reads CASRPRQVNYGYTF. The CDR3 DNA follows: TGTGCCAGCAGGCCCCGACAGGTTAACTATGGCTACACCTTC.

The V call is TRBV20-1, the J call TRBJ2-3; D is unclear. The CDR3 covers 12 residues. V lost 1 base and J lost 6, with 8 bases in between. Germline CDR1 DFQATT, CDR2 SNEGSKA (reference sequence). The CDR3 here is CSARGPRDTQYF. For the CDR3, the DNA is TGCAGTGCTAGAGGGCCGAGGGATACGCAGTATTTT.

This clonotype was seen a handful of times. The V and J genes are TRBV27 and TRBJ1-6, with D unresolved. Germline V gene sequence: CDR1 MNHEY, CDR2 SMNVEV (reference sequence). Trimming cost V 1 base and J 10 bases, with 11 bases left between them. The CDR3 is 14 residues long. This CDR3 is CASSLLGSGSPLHF. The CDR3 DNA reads TGTGCCAGCAGTTTATTGGGGTCGGGATCACCCCTCCACTTT.

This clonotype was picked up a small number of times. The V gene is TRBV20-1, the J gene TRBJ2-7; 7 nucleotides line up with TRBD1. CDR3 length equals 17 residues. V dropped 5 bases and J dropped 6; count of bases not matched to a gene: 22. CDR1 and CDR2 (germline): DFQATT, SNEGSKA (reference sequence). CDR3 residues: CSAPTWDSAKSSGEQYV. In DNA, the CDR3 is TGCAGTGCTCCCACTTGGGACAGCGCTAAAAGCTCGGGCGAGCAGTACGTC.

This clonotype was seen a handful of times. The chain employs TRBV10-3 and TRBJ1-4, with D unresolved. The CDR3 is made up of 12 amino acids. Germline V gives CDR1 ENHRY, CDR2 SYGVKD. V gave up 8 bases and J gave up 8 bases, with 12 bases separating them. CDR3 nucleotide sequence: TGTGCCATCGGGGAGATAAAGGAAAAACTGTTTTTT. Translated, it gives CAIGEIKEKLFF.

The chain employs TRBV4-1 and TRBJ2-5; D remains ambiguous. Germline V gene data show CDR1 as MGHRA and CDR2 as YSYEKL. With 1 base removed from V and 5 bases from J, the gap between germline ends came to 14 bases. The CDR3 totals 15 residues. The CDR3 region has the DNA TGCGCCAGCAGCCAAGTGTATTCGCGTTTGGAGACCCAGTACTTC. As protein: CASSQVYSRLETQYF.

The CDR3 DNA reads TGCGCCAGCAGCTTGGCCGGGACTAGCGTCTACAATGAGCAGTTCTTC. It yields the protein CASSLAGTSVYNEQFF. The chain combines TRBV5-1 with TRBJ2-1; 10 bases are shared with TRBD2. The V gene end was trimmed by 0 bases and the J gene end by 3 bases; junction bases not matched to a gene: 3. The CDR3 spans 16 residues. The germline V gene has CDR1 SGHRS and CDR2 YFSETQ. Looking up the rest from reference TRBV5-1 and TRBJ2-1 gives the full variable domain: KAGVTQTPRYLIKTRGQQVTLSCSPISGHRSVSWYQQTPGQGLQFLFEYFSETQRNKGNFPGRFSGRQFSNSRSEMNVSTLELGDSALYLCASSLAGTSVYNEQFFGPGTRLTVL.

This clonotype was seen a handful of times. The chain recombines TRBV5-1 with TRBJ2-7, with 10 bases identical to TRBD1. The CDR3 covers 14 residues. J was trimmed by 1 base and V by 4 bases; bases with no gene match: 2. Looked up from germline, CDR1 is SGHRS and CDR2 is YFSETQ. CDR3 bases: TGCGCCAGCAGCGGGGGACAGGGGTCCTACGAGCAGTACTTC. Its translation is CASSGGQGSYEQYF.

CDR3 sequence: CASSPPNTSGREYEQYF. CDR3 sequence (DNA): TGTGCCAGCAGTCCGCCCAATACTAGCGGGAGGGAGTACGAGCAGTACTTC. The chain links TRBV12-3 or TRBV12-4 to TRBJ2-7; 13 bases are a match to TRBD2. V was pared by 5 bases and J by 4 bases, with 11 bases of the junction left unmatched. The CDR3 runs to 17 residues.

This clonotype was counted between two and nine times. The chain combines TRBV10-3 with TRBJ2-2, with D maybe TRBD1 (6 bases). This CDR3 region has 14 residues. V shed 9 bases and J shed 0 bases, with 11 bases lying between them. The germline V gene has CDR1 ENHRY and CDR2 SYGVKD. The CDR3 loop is CAIGGRSNTGELFF. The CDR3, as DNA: TGTGCCATTGGGGGCAGGTCGAACACCGGGGAGCTGTTTTTT.

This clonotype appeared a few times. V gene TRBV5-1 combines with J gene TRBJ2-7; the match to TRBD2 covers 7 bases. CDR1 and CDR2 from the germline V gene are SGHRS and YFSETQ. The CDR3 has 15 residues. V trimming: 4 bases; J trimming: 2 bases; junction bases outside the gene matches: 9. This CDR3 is CASSAGFGTTYEQYF. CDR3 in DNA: TGCGCCAGCAGCGCAGGCTTTGGGACTACCTACGAGCAGTACTTC. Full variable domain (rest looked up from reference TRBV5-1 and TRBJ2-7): KAGVTQTPRYLIKTRGQQVTLSCSPISGHRSVSWYQQTPGQGLQFLFEYFSETQRNKGNFPGRFSGRQFSNSRSEMNVSTLELGDSALYLCASSAGFGTTYEQYFGPGTRLTVT.

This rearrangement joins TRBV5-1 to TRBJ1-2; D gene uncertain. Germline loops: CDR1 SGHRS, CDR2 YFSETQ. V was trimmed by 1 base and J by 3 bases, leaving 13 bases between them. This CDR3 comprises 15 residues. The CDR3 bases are TGCGCCAGCAGCTTGTCTGCCGGGGAAGACTATGGCTACACCTTC. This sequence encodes CASSLSAGEDYGYTF.